A selection of T cell receptor beta chains follows, all from one sample in a study of vaccination and CD4 T cells after COVID-19. TCRdb re-called the PCR reads with MiXCR, one entry per CDR3 protein. The sample consists of about 15,000 distinct CDR3 sequences, around four fifths of them appearing once. These TCRs' antigens remain unknown. The sample consisted of CD4+ T cells from blood, cultured in vitro. These receptors were obtained from a human donor who had recovered from COVID-19. Both conserved end residues are part of each CDR3. D genes are given only for firm matches. Clone size, where shown, is once, few, many, or a class for clones that have expanded.

v_call	clone_size	d_call	j_call	cdr3_nt	cdr3_aa
TRBV27	-	-	TRBJ2-2	TGTGCCAGCAGCCGTAGCATCGGGGAGCTGTTTTTT	CASSRSIGELFF
TRBV27	large	TRBD2	TRBJ2-2	TGTGCCAGCAGTTTACGACTAGCGGGAGGCTCCGGGGAGCTGTTTTTT	CASSLRLAGGSGELFF
TRBV6-2/TRBV6-3	-	-	TRBJ2-1	TGTGCCAGCTCTCAACCGGGGCTTAGCTCCTACAATGAGCAGTTCTTC	CASSQPGLSSYNEQFF
TRBV6-2/TRBV6-3	few	-	TRBJ1-5	TGTGCCAGCACCGAGAGGCGGCCCCAGCATTTT	CASTERRPQHF
TRBV6-2/TRBV6-3	-	TRBD1	TRBJ2-6	TGTGCCAGCAGTTCAGGGGGTGGGGGGGCCAACGTCCTGACTTTC	CASSSGGGGANVLTF
TRBV20-1	-	-	TRBJ1-3	TGCAGTGCGATGGACGGTGGAGGGGCTGGAAACACCATATATTTT	CSAMDGGGAGNTIYF
TRBV7-8	-	-	TRBJ1-6	TGTGCCAGCAGCTGGGGGACTTACTATAATTCACCCCTCCACTTT	CASSWGTYYNSPLHF
TRBV24-1	-	TRBD2	TRBJ2-1	TGTGCCACCAGTGATTTAGGACTAGCGGGATACAATGAGCAGTTCTTC	CATSDLGLAGYNEQFF
TRBV7-6	-	-	TRBJ2-2	TGTGCCAGCAGCGCGACGGGGCGGACCGGGGAGCTGTTTTTT	CASSATGRTGELFF
TRBV11-1	few	-	TRBJ1-1	TGTGCCAGCAGCTTAGCTCCCCCGGGAGGGAGAACTGAAGCTTTCTTT	CASSLAPPGGRTEAFF
TRBV14	-	-	TRBJ2-7	TGTGCCAGCAGCCCCCCCCACAGGCCCCCCTACGAGCAGTACTTC	CASSPPHRPPYEQYF